This TCR beta chain originates from a study of CD8+ T cells in alopecia areata. Study-level information: Tofacitinib continued for 6 to 18 months and was then withheld for 6 months. Whole-study results and caveats: Among the cells sequenced in scalp samples are also the resident alphabeta T cells of normal skin.

The V and J ends lost 5 bases and 3 bases respectively, with 4 bases between them. CDR3 length equals 11 residues. Germline V gene sequence: CDR1 SGHVS, CDR2 FQNEAQ. PBMCs yielded sorted CD4+ and CD8+ T cells. The sequencing template was cDNA reverse transcribed from extracted RNA. This table comes from immunoSEQ multiplex PCR, and its TCRdb copy is limited to in-frame clones, with some not included. The sample holds around 250,000 clones, 67% seen once. On this clone itself: Its antigen is currently unknown.

The chain links TRBV7-8 to TRBJ2-5; D gene unclear. The TCR was taken from a human donor with alopecia areata. The sequencing used CD4+ T cells sorted from blood, collected at week 0. CDR3 residues: CASSREETQYF. For the CDR3, the DNA is TGTGCCAGCAGCAGGGAAGAGACCCAGTACTTC. Supplemented by reference TRBV7-8 and TRBJ2-5, the full variable domain reads GAGVSQSPRYKVAKRGQDVALRCDPISGHVSLFWYQQALGQGPEFLTYFQNEAQLDKSGLPSDRFFAERPEGSVSTLKIQRTQQEDSAVYLCASSREETQYFGPGTRLLVL.